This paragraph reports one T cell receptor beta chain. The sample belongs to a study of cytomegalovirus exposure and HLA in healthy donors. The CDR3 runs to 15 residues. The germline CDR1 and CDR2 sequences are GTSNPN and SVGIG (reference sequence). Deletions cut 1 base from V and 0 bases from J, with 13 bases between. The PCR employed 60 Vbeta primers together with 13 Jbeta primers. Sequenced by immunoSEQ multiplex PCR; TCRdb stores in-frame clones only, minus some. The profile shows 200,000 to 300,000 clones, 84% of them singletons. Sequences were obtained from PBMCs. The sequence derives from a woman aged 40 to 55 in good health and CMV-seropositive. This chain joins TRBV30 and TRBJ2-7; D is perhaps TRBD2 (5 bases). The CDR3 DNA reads TGTGCCTGGAGTGAGATACTAGGGAACTCCTACGAGCAGTACTTC. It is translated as CAWSEILGNSYEQYF.